The rows below give T cell receptor beta chains drawn from one sample of a study of T-cell memory formation after mild COVID-19. Via MiXCR, TCRdb re-called the 5' RACE reads, giving one row per CDR3 protein. Here the sample spans 470,000 or so distinct CDR3 sequences, roughly 25% being singletons. The specimen was PBMCs or a T cell subset sorted from them (not recorded which). Receptors were obtained from an adult woman who had mild COVID-19 (a few samples of this study predate the infection). Cell type and time point are not known. The CDR3 runs from the conserved cysteine through the conserved F or W. The D gene is left open where the match is weak. The size entry is marked missing in some rows and otherwise reads once, few, many or a size class.

few	.	TRBV20-1	14	TRBJ2-5	TGCAGTGCTAGTCAGGAGATTGGGGGGGAGACCCAGTACTTC	CSASQEIGGETQYF
.	.	TRBV7-9	15	TRBJ1-6	TGTGCCAGCAGCTTGGGCGGACTCGGGGATTGGGCCCTCCACTTT	CASSLGGLGDWALHF
.	TRBD2	TRBV5-1	13	TRBJ2-1	TGCGCCAGCAGCTTGACTAGCGTAAGTGAGCAGTTCTTC	CASSLTSVSEQFF
few	TRBD2	TRBV24-1	19	TRBJ2-7	TGTGCCACCAGTGATTTCCCGGGACTAGCGGGACCTAAACTCTACGAGCAGTACTTC	CATSDFPGLAGPKLYEQYF
.	.	TRBV30	14	TRBJ2-7	TGTGCCTGGAGTGTACCAGGGGACTCCTACGAGCAGTACTTC	CAWSVPGDSYEQYF
few	TRBD2	TRBV7-8	19	TRBJ2-7	TGTGCCAGCAGCTCTTTTGGTGGAACCCGGACTAGCGGGTCTACCGAGCAGTACTTC	CASSSFGGTRTSGSTEQYF
few	.	TRBV9	15	TRBJ2-2	TGTGCCAGCAGCGCGGGGACGCTACCAGCCGGGGAGCTGTTTTTT	CASSAGTLPAGELFF
.	.	TRBV12-3/TRBV12-4	13	TRBJ2-7	TGTGCCAGCTGCCTATCGGCCACCTACGAGCAGTACTTC	CASCLSATYEQYF
.	.	TRBV27	14	TRBJ1-1	TGTGCCAGCAGTTTATCGTTAAGGGGCGTGGAAGCTTTCTTT	CASSLSLRGVEAFF
many	TRBD2	TRBV5-8	15	TRBJ2-2	TGTGCCAGCAGCTTGTACGCGGGAGTCGGCGGGGAGCTGTTTTTT	CASSLYAGVGGELFF
.	TRBD2	TRBV29-1	15	TRBJ2-1	TGCAGCGTTGACGGGCTAGCGGGGTCCTACAATGAGCAGTTCTTC	CSVDGLAGSYNEQFF
.	.	TRBV9	16	TRBJ2-1	TGTGCCAGCAGCGACAGGGTAGGACTAGAGGTCAATGAGCAGTTCTTC	CASSDRVGLEVNEQFF
few	.	TRBV9	15	TRBJ1-2	TGTGCCAGCAGCGTAAACCCACAGGGTGAGAATGGCTACACCTTC	CASSVNPQGENGYTF
.	.	TRBV15	15	TRBJ2-5	TGTGCCACCAGCAGAGAGTGGGCAGGGAGGGAGACCCAGTACTTC	CATSREWAGRETQYF
.	.	TRBV29-1	13	TRBJ1-1	TGCAGCGTGGCACAGGTAATGAACACTGAAGCTTTCTTT	CSVAQVMNTEAFF
.	.	TRBV2	17	TRBJ2-3	TGTGCCAGCAGTGAAGGGACAGAAAGACGTCCGACAGATACGCAGTATTTT	CASSEGTERRPTDTQYF
few	TRBD2	TRBV24-1	16	TRBJ2-1	TGTGCCACCAGTGATTACCTCGGCAGCGGGGAAAGTGAGCAGTTCTTC	CATSDYLGSGESEQFF
.	.	TRBV7-9	13	TRBJ2-7	TGTGCCAGCACCCTTAGCGGCTCCTACGAGCAGTACTTC	CASTLSGSYEQYF
few	TRBD1	TRBV5-1	15	TRBJ1-2	TGCGCCAGCAGCTTGGCCCTGGGACAGACCTATGGCTACACCTTC	CASSLALGQTYGYTF
.	TRBD1	TRBV29-1	12	TRBJ2-5	TGCAGCGGAACAGGGGGGAAAGAGACCCAGTACTTC	CSGTGGKETQYF
.	.	TRBV24-1	13	TRBJ2-1	TGTGCCACCAGTGGTAGAGGGCGGAATGAGCAGTTCTTC	CATSGRGRNEQFF
few	.	TRBV12-5	14	TRBJ2-2	TGTGCTAGCAGAGAGGGACTCTACACCGGGGAGCTGTTTTTT	CASREGLYTGELFF
.	.	TRBV6-5	16	TRBJ2-5	TGTGCCAGCAGTTACTCGTACAGACTGGTCAAAGAGACCCAGTACTTC	CASSYSYRLVKETQYF
few	.	TRBV20-1	13	TRBJ2-3	TGCAGTGTACGGGAGATGGGCACAGATACGCAGTATTTT	CSVREMGTDTQYF
few	.	TRBV24-1	12	TRBJ1-1	TGTGCCACCAGTGATTTGAACACTGAAGCTTTCTTT	CATSDLNTEAFF
few	TRBD1	TRBV7-2	14	TRBJ2-7	TGTGCCAGCAGCGCCGACGACAGGGCCTACGAGCAGTACTTC	CASSADDRAYEQYF
many	.	TRBV7-8	12	TRBJ2-7	TGTGCCAGCAGCTTAGAAGGAGGCGAGCAGTACTTC	CASSLEGGEQYF